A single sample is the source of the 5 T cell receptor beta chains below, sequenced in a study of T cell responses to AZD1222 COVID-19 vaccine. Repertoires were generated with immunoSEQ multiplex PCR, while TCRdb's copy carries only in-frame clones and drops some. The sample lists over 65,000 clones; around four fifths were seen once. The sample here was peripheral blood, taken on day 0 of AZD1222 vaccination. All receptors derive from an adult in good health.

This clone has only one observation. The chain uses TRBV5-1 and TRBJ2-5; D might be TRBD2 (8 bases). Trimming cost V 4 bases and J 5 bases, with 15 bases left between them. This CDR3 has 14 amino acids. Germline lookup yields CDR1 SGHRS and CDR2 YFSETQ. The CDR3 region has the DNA TGCGCCAGCAGCCCGGGAGGGGGCATTGAGACCCAGTACTTC. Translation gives CASSPGGGIETQYF.

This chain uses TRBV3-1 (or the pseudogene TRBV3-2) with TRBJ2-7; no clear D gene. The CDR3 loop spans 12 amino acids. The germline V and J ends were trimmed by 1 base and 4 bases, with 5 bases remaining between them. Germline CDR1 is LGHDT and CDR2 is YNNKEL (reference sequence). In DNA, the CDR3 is TGTGCCAGCAGCCAAGGGGCGTACGAGCAGTACTTC. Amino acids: CASSQGAYEQYF.

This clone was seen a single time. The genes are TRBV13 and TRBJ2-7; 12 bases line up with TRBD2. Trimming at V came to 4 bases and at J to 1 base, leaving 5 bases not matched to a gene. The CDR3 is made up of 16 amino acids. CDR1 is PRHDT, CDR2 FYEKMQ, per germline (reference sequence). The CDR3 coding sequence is TGTGCCAGCAGCTCTCAGACTAGCGGGAGTTCCTACGAGCAGTACTTC. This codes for CASSSQTSGSSYEQYF.

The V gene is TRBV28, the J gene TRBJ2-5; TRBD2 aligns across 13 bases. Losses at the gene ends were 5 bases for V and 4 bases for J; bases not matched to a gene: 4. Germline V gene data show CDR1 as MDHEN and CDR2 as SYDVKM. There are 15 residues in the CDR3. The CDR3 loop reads CASSEGLAGVETQYF. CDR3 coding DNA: TGTGCCAGCAGTGAAGGACTAGCGGGAGTAGAGACCCAGTACTTC. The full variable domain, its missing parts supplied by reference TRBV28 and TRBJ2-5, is DVKVTQSSRYLVKRTGEKVFLECVQDMDHENMFWYRQDPGLGLRLIYFSYDVKMKEKGDIPEGYSVSREKKERFSLILESASTNQTSMYLCASSEGLAGVETQYFGPGTRLLVL.

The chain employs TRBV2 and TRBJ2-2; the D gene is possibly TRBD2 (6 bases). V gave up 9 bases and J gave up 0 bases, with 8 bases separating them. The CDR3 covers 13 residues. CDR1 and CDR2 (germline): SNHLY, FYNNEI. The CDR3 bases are TGTGCCAGAGGGACTCCGAACACCGGGGAGCTGTTTTTT. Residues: CARGTPNTGELFF.